This entry concerns a single TCR beta chain. The antigen remains unidentified. Per germline, CDR1 SGHRS and CDR2 YFSETQ. This CDR3 comprises 13 residues. V lost 4 bases to trimming and J lost 9 bases; unmatched junction nucleotides: 10. These data originate in a study of shared clonotypes between healthy human individuals. General study findings and limits: Among non-shared clonotypes, generation probabilities were lower than among those shared by all four donors.

CD45RO-negative, CCR7-positively selected cells formed the naive CD8 fraction, excluding terminally differentiated effector memory CD45RA+ cells. Genomic DNA belonging to each subset was distributed in equal measure over several immunoSEQ plates. When replicate PCRs were run on sorted subsets, they used around 200 ng DNA, approximately 27,000 T cell genomes. Sequencing used immunoSEQ multiplex PCR; TCRdb keeps in-frame clones, though not all of them. This table holds about 2 million clones, about 95% found once. This clonotype originated in a man aged 18 to 35 in good health. The V call is TRBV5-1, the J call TRBJ2-7; 7 bases are a match to TRBD1. The sequencing sample was made of naive CD8+ T cells sorted from blood. The CDR3 region is CASSQPDRVGQYF. In DNA, the CDR3 is TGCGCCAGCAGCCAACCCGACAGGGTCGGGCAGTACTTC.